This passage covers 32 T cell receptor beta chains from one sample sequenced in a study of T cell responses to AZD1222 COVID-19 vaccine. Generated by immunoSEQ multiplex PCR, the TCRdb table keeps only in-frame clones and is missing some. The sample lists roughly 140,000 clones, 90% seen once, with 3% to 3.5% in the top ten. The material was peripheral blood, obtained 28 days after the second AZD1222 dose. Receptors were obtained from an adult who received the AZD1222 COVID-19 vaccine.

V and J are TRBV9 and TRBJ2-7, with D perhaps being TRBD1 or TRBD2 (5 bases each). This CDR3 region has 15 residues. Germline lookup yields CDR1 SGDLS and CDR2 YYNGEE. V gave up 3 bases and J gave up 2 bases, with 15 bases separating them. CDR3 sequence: CASSDSRGAPYEQYF. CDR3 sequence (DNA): TGTGCCAGCAGCGATTCAAGAGGGGCTCCCTACGAGCAGTACTTC.

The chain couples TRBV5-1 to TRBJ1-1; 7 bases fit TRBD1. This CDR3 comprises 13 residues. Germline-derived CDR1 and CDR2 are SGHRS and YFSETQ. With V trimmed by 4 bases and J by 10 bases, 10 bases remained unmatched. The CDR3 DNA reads TGCGCCAGCAGCGGTGTACAGGGGTCAGTAGCTTTCTTT. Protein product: CASSGVQGSVAFF.

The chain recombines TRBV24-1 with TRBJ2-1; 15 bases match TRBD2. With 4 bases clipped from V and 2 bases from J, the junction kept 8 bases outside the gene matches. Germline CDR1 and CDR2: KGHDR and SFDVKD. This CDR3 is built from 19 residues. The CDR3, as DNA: TGTGCCACCAGTGACCCGCGGGGACTAGCGGGAGGCGCCTACAATGAGCAGTTCTTC. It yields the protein CATSDPRGLAGGAYNEQFF.

CDR3 in DNA: TGTGCCAGCAGTTTCTTACAGGGGGCTGAAAAACTGTTTTTT. Protein product: CASSFLQGAEKLFF. The chain has TRBV27 and TRBJ1-4; TRBD1 aligns across 9 bases. Germline lookup yields CDR1 MNHEY and CDR2 SMNVEV (reference sequence). This CDR3 spans 14 amino acids. V dropped 3 bases and J dropped 7; count of bases not matched to a gene: 3.

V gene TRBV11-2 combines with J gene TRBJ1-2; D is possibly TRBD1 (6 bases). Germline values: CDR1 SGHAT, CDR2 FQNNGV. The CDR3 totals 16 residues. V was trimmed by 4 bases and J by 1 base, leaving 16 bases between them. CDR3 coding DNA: TGTGCCAGCAGCTCAGTGCCAGGGGTCGATAACTATGGCTACACCTTC. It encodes CASSSVPGVDNYGYTF.

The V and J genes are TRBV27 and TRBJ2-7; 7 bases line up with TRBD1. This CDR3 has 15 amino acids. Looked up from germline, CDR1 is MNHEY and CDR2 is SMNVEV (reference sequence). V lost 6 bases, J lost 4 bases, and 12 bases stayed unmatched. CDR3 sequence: CASSFQTGVRYEQYF. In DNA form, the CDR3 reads TGTGCCAGCAGCTTCCAAACAGGGGTAAGATACGAGCAGTACTTC.

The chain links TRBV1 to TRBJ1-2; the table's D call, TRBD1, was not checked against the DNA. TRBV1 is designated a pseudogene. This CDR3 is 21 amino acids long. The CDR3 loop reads CTSSQEILCEQASLANYGYTF. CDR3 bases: TGCACCAGCAGCCAAGAAATCCTCTGCGAACAGGCGTCGTTAGCTAACTATGGCTACACCTTC.

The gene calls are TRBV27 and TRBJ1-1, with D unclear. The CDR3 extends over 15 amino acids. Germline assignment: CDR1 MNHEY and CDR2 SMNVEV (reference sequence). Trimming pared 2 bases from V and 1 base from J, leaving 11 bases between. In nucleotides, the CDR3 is TGTGCCAGCAGTTTACGACCTGCGGGGAACACTGAAGCTTTCTTT. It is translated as CASSLRPAGNTEAFF.

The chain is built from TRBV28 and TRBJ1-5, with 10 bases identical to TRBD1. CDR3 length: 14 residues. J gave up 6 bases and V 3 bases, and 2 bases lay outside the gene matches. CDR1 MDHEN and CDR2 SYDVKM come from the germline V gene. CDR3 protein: CASSLGQGTQPQHF. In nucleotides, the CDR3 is TGTGCCAGCAGTTTGGGACAGGGGACTCAGCCCCAGCATTTT.

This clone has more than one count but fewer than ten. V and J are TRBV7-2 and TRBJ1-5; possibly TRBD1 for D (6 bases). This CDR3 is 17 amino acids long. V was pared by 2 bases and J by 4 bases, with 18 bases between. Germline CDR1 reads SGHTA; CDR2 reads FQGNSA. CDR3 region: CASSLRIGQGHNQPQHF. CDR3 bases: TGTGCCAGCAGCTTAAGGATCGGGCAGGGGCATAATCAGCCCCAGCATTTT. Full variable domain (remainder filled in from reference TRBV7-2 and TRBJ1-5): GAGVSQSPSNKVTEKGKDVELRCDPISGHTALYWYRQSLGQGLEFLIYFQGNSAPDKSGLPSDRFSAERTGGSVSTLTIQRTQQEDSAVYLCASSLRIGQGHNQPQHFGDGTRLSIL.

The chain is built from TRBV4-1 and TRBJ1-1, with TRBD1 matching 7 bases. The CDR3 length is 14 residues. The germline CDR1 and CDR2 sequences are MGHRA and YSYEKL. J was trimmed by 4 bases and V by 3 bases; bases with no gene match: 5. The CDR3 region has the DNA TGCGCCAGCAGCCAGAGACAGGGAGGCACTGAAGCTTTCTTT. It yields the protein CASSQRQGGTEAFF.

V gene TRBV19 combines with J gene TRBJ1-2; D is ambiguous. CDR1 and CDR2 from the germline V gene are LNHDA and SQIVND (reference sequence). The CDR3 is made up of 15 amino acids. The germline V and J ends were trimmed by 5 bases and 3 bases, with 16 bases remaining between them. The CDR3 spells CASSDHGKYYYGYTF. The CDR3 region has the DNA TGTGCCAGTAGTGACCACGGAAAGTATTACTATGGCTACACCTTC. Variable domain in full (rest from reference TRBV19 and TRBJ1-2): DGGITQSPKYLFRKEGQNVTLSCEQNLNHDAMYWYRQDPGQGLRLIYYSQIVNDFQKGDIAEGYSVSREKKESFPLTVTSAQKNPTAFYLCASSDHGKYYYGYTFGSGTRLTVV.

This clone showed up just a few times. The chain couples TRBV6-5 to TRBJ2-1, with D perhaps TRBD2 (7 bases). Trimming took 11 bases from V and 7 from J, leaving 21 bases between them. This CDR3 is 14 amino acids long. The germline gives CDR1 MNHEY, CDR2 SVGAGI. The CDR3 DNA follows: TGTGCCGGTCAGGGTCCAGGGGAGGGGAATGAGCAGTTCTTC. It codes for CAGQGPGEGNEQFF.

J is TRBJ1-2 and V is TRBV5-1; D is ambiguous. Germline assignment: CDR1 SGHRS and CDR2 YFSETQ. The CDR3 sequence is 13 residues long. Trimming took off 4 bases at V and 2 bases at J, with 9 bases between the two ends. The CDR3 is CASSDDINYGYTF. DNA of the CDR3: TGCGCCAGCAGCGATGACATCAACTATGGCTACACCTTC.

The CDR3 protein is CASSFPGGQYNEQFF. DNA of the CDR3: TGTGCCAGCAGCTTCCCCGGGGGGCAGTACAATGAGCAGTTCTTC. The chain couples TRBV7-2 to TRBJ2-1; possibly TRBD2 for D (7 bases). Germline V gene sequence: CDR1 SGHTA, CDR2 FQGNSA. The length of the CDR3 is 15 residues. The V end lost 3 bases, the J end lost 4 bases, and 13 bases lay between the germline ends.

The CDR3 DNA sequence: TGTGCCAGCAACCCCGCCGGGGGTAACACTGAAGCTTTCTTT. Translated: CASNPAGGNTEAFF. V usage is TRBV5-8 and J usage is TRBJ1-1, with D maybe TRBD1 (5 bases). CDR1 and CDR2 (germline): SGHTS, YDEGEE. This CDR3 has 14 amino acids. Trimming took 6 bases from V and 2 from J, leaving 14 bases between them.

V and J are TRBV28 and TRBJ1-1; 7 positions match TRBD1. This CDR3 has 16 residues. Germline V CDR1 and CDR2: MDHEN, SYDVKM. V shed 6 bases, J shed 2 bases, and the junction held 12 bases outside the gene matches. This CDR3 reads CASRENLGQPNTEAFF. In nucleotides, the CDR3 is TGTGCCAGCAGGGAAAATTTGGGACAGCCTAACACTGAAGCTTTCTTT.

This CDR3 is CATRQGSQPQHF. The CDR3 DNA is TGTGCCACCAGGCAGGGGTCCCAGCCCCAGCATTTT. This sequence joins TRBV24-1 and TRBJ1-5; D may be TRBD1 (6 bases). In germline, CDR1 is KGHDR, CDR2 SFDVKD. This CDR3 region has 12 residues. V shed 7 bases and J shed 7 bases, with 10 bases lying between them.

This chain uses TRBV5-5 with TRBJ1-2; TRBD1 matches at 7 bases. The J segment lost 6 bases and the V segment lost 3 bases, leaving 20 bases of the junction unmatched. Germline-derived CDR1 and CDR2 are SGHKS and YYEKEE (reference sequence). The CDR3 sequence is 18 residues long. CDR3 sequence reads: CASSSSLRGLGVDDGYTF. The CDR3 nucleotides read TGTGCCAGCAGCTCGTCTCTAAGGGGGCTTGGTGTGGATGATGGCTACACCTTC.

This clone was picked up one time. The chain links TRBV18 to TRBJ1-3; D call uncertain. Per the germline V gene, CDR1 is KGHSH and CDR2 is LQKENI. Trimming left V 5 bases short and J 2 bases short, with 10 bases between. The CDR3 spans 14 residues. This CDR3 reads CASSYVTTGNTIYF. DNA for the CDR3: TGTGCCAGCTCATACGTTACTACTGGAAACACCATATATTTT. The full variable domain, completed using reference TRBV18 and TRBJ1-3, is NAGVMQNPRHLVRRRGQEARLRCSPMKGHSHVYWYRQLPEEGLKFMVYLQKENIIDESGMPKERFSAEFPKEGPSILRIQQVVRGDSAAYFCASSYVTTGNTIYFGEGSWLTVV.

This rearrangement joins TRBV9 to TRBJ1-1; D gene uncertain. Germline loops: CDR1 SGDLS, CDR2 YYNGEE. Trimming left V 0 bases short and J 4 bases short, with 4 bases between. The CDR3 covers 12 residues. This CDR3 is CASSVGGTEAFF. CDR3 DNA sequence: TGTGCCAGCAGCGTAGGGGGCACTGAAGCTTTCTTT.

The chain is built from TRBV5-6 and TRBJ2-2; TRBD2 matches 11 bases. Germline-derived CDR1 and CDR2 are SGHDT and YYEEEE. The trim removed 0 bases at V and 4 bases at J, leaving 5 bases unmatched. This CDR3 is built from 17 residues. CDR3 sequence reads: CASSLVLAGGLTGELFF. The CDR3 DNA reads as TGTGCCAGCAGCTTGGTTCTAGCGGGAGGTCTCACCGGGGAGCTGTTTTTT.

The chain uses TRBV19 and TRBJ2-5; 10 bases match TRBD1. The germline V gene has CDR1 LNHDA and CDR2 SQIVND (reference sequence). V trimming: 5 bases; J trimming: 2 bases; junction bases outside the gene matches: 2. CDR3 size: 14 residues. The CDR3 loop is CASSPDRGQETQYF. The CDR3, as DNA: TGTGCCAGTAGTCCGGACAGGGGGCAAGAGACCCAGTACTTC.

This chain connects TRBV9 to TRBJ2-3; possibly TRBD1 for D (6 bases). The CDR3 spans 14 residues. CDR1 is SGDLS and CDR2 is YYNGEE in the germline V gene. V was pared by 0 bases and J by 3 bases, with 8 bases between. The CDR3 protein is CASSVVTGTDTQYF. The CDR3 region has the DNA TGTGCCAGCAGCGTAGTCACAGGGACAGATACGCAGTATTTT.

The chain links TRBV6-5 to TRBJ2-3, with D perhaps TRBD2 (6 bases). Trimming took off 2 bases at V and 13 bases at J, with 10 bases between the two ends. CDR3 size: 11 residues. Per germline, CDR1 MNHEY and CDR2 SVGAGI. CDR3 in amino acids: CASSYAGLKYF. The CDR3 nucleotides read TGTGCCAGCAGTTACGCGGGACTCAAGTATTTT.

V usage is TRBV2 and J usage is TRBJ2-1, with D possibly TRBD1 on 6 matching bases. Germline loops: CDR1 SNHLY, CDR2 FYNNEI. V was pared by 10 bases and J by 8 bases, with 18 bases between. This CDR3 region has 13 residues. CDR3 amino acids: CANLGTGFDEQFF. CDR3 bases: TGTGCCAACCTAGGAACAGGGTTCGATGAGCAGTTCTTC.

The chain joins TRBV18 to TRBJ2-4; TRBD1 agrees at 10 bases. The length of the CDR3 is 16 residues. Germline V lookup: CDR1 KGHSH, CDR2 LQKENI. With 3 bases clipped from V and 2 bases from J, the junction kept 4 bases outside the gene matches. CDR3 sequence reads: CASSPRDRGPKNIQYF. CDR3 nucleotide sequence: TGTGCCAGCTCACCTCGCGACAGGGGGCCCAAAAACATTCAGTACTTC.

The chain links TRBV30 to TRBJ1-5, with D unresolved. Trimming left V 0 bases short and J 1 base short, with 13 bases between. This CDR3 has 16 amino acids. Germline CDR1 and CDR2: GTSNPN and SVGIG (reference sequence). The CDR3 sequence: CAWSVSGLGSNQPQHF. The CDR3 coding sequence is TGTGCCTGGAGTGTCTCAGGCCTGGGGAGCAATCAGCCCCAGCATTTT.

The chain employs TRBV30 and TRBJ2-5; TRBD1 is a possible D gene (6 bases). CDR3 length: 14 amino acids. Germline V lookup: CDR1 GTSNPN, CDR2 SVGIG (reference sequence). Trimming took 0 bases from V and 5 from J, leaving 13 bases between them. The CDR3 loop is CAWSVLGGGETQYF. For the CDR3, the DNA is TGTGCCTGGAGTGTACTTGGGGGCGGTGAGACCCAGTACTTC.

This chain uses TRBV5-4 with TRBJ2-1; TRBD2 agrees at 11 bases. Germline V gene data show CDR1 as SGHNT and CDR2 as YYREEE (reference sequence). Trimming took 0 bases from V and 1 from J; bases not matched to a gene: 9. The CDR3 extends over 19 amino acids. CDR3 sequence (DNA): TGTGCCAGCAGCTTGGAGGGACTAGCGGCCTTCTTGTCCTACAATGAGCAGTTCTTC. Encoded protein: CASSLEGLAAFLSYNEQFF. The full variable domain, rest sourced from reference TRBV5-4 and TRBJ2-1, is ETGVTQSPTHLIKTRGQQVTLRCSSQSGHNTVSWYQQALGQGPQFIFQYYREEENGRGNFPPRFSGLQFPNYSSELNVNALELDDSALYLCASSLEGLAAFLSYNEQFFGPGTRLTVL.

Written as DNA, the CDR3 is TGTGCCAGCAGCCAAGATGAGCGACAGGGCTATGGCTACACCTTC. Its translation: CASSQDERQGYGYTF. The V call is TRBV3-1 (or the pseudogene TRBV3-2), the J call TRBJ1-2; 7 nucleotides agree with TRBD1. Germline V gives CDR1 LGHDT, CDR2 YNNKEL (reference sequence). The V gene end was trimmed by 0 bases and the J gene end by 4 bases; junction bases not matched to a gene: 5. The CDR3 sequence is 15 residues long.

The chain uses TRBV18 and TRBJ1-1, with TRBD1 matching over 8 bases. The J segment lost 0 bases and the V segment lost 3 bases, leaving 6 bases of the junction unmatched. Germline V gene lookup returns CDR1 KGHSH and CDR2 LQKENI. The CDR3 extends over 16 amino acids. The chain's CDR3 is CASSPYLTGVNTEAFF. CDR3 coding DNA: TGTGCCAGCTCACCCTACCTGACAGGGGTGAACACTGAAGCTTTCTTT.